This T cell receptor (beta chain) appears in the sequencing data of a study of T cells after yellow fever vaccination. This clonotype was counted a few times. The target antigen is unknown. Study conclusions and caveats: Subsequent booster samples again held most clones from primary vaccination (96% CD4, just under 90% CD8). Abundant clonotypes from the bulk population could contaminate FACS-sorted repertoires. Shared CD4/CD8 clonotypes were a small share, likely from convergent recombination. By day 5 rather than day 15, the secondary response had peaked, though it was weaker.

From the 5' RACE reads, TCRdb called clonotypes with MiXCR, one entry per CDR3 protein. The sample holds around 360,000 distinct CDR3 sequences, about 9.9% seen once. Specimen: PBMCs, collected on the day of the first yellow fever vaccination. This sequence originates from a young man who received the YFV17D yellow fever vaccine.

The CDR3 protein is CASSQDGGAGELFF. CDR3 nucleotides: TGCGCCAGCAGCCAAGATGGGGGGGCCGGGGAGCTGTTTTTT. The rearrangement joins TRBV4-3 to TRBJ2-2; TRBD2 aligns across 7 bases. CDR1 LGHNA and CDR2 YSLEER come from the germline V gene. The CDR3 has 14 amino acids. The junction had 1 base not matched to a gene; V was cut back by 0 bases and J by 6 bases.